These 27 T cell receptor beta chains originate from one sample sequenced in a study of early T cells in non-severe SARS-CoV-2 infection. One entry per CDR3 protein results from TCRdb running MiXCR on the 5' RACE reads. This table holds some 76,000 distinct CDR3 sequences, 15% to 18% found once. Sequencing was carried out using whole blood. These TCRs come from an adult who was a healthcare worker with PCR-confirmed SARS-CoV-2 infection or an uninfected control (not recorded which).

This clonotype has ten or more counts. V and J are TRBV3-1 and TRBJ2-1; no reliable D call. Germline lookup yields CDR1 LGHDT and CDR2 YNNKEL (reference sequence). Trimming left V 0 bases short and J 11 bases short, with 11 bases between. The CDR3 is made up of 13 amino acids. This chain's CDR3 is CASSQDERPKQFF. The CDR3 bases are TGTGCCAGCAGCCAAGACGAGCGTCCCAAGCAGTTCTTC.

The rearrangement uses TRBV21-1 and TRBJ2-3. TRBV21-1 constitutes a pseudogene. The CDR3 runs 13 residues. As DNA, the CDR3 is TGTGCCAGCAGTCCAACTAGCACAGATACGCAGTATTTT. Translation: CASSPTSTDTQYF.

This clonotype was observed a few times. This rearrangement joins TRBV28 to TRBJ1-1; no definite D call. CDR1 and CDR2 (germline): MDHEN, SYDVKM. Between the trimmed V and J ends, which lost 6 bases and 4 bases, there was a span of 12 bases. The CDR3 has 13 amino acids. The CDR3 nucleotides read TGTGCCAGCAGGGCCGGGCCGCTCACTGAAGCTTTCTTT. This encodes CASRAGPLTEAFF.

The rearrangement links TRBV29-1 to TRBJ1-4; 7 nucleotides line up with TRBD1. V dropped 5 bases and J dropped 8; count of bases not matched to a gene: 5. Per the germline V gene, CDR1 is SQVTM and CDR2 is ANQGSEA. The CDR3 sequence is 12 residues long. DNA of the CDR3: TGCAGCGTTACAGGGGAAGGGGAAAAACTGTTTTTT. This codes for CSVTGEGEKLFF.

This sequence joins TRBV6-1 and TRBJ2-2; 7 nucleotides agree with TRBD2. This CDR3 comprises 15 residues. The V and J ends lost 3 bases and 3 bases, in that order; junction bases with no gene match: 4. Germline lookup yields CDR1 MNHNS and CDR2 SASEGT. The CDR3 nucleotides read TGTGCCAGCAGTGACGCGGGAGCGTACACCGGGGAGCTGTTTTTT. Its translation is CASSDAGAYTGELFF.

This clonotype was recorded many times. The gene calls are TRBV4-3 and TRBJ2-1, with 9 bases identical to TRBD2. J was trimmed by 7 bases and V by 0 bases; bases with no gene match: 13. The length of the CDR3 is 18 residues. The germline V gene encodes CDR1 LGHNA and CDR2 YSLEER. Here the CDR3 reads CASSQDGRASGETNEQFF. The CDR3, as DNA: TGCGCCAGCAGCCAAGATGGTCGGGCTAGCGGGGAGACAAATGAGCAGTTCTTC.

This clonotype was observed a few times. Given a much more abundant clone one base away, this may be a read error. The rearrangement joins TRBV11-2 to TRBJ2-5; D gene ambiguous. Germline V CDR1 and CDR2: SGHAT, FQNNGV. The length of the CDR3 is 11 residues. Trimming pared 3 bases from V and 4 bases from J, leaving 3 bases between. The CDR3 reads CASSFRETQYF. The CDR3 DNA is TGTGCCAGCAGCTTCCGAGAGACCCAGTACTTC. The full variable domain, with the rest looked up from reference TRBV11-2 and TRBJ2-5, is EAGVAQSPRYKIIEKRQSVAFWCNPISGHATLYWYQQILGQGPKLLIQFQNNGVVDDSQLPKDRFSAERLKGVDSTLKIQPAKLEDSAVYLCASSFRETQYFGPGTRLLVL.

A few counts support this clonotype. The genes are TRBV9 and TRBJ2-2, with 7 bases fitting TRBD2. The CDR3 totals 15 residues. J lost 5 bases, V lost 0 bases, and 4 bases had no gene match. Per the germline V gene, CDR1 is SGDLS and CDR2 is YYNGEE. The CDR3 reads CASSVGGGSTGELFF. The CDR3, as DNA: TGTGCCAGCAGCGTAGGAGGCGGGAGTACCGGGGAGCTGTTTTTT.

This clonotype was seen a few times. The chain couples TRBV11-2 to TRBJ2-3; 9 nucleotides match TRBD1. V lost 3 bases to trimming and J lost 2 bases; unmatched junction nucleotides: 18. Germline CDR1 reads SGHAT; CDR2 reads FQNNGV. CDR3 length equals 20 residues. CDR3 residues: CASSFPLDRGRGDPTDTQYF. In DNA form, the CDR3 reads TGTGCCAGCAGCTTCCCCCTGGACAGGGGTAGAGGGGACCCCACAGATACGCAGTATTTT.

This clonotype was observed at least ten times. The chain is built from TRBV7-8 and TRBJ2-1; TRBD1 aligns across 7 bases. The V segment lost 5 bases and the J segment 5 bases; nucleotides outside the gene matches: 12. In germline, CDR1 is SGHVS, CDR2 FQNEAQ. The CDR3 covers 16 residues. This CDR3 reads CASSKSQGIFNNEQFF. For the CDR3, the DNA is TGTGCCAGCAGCAAGTCACAGGGGATTTTCAACAATGAGCAGTTCTTC.

This clonotype has more than one count but fewer than ten. V usage is TRBV6-2 or TRBV6-3 and J usage is TRBJ2-4, with D perhaps being TRBD1 or TRBD2 (5 bases each). CDR3 size: 15 residues. CDR1 is MNHEY, CDR2 SVGEGT, per germline. The V and J ends lost 4 bases and 1 base respectively, with 11 bases between them. This CDR3 reads CASSFGTAAKNIQYF. The CDR3 DNA sequence: TGTGCCAGCAGTTTCGGGACGGCTGCCAAAAACATTCAGTACTTC.

The CDR3, as DNA: TGTGCCAGCAGCCAAGATGGGGGAGTCGAGCAGTACTTC. Its protein product is CASSQDGGVEQYF. The J gene is TRBJ2-7, the V gene TRBV3-1; D is perhaps TRBD1 or TRBD2 (5 bases each). There are 13 residues in the CDR3. V lost 0 bases and J lost 6, with 9 bases in between. Per germline, CDR1 LGHDT and CDR2 YNNKEL (reference sequence).

This clonotype was counted many times. The chain recombines TRBV10-3 with TRBJ1-2, with TRBD1 matching 10 bases. Germline CDR1 ENHRY, CDR2 SYGVKD. The CDR3 has 14 amino acids. The trim removed 7 bases at V and 4 bases at J, leaving 6 bases unmatched. The CDR3 DNA reads TGTGCCATCAAAGGGACAGGGGATATCTATGGCTACACCTTC. This encodes CAIKGTGDIYGYTF.

This clonotype was picked up a small number of times. This chain links TRBV7-9 with TRBJ2-2; 10 bases fit TRBD2. The CDR3 loop spans 15 amino acids. After removal of 3 bases from V and 7 bases from J, the junction contained 5 bases not matched to a gene. Germline-derived CDR1 and CDR2 are SEHNR and FQNEAQ (reference sequence). DNA for the CDR3: TGTGCCAGCAGCTTGGGACTAGCGAATGGCGGGGAGCTGTTTTTT. This gives the protein CASSLGLANGGELFF.

This clonotype was observed many times. The J gene is TRBJ2-2, the V gene TRBV20-1; perhaps TRBD1 as D (5 bases). The V end was cut by 4 bases, the J end by 0 bases, with 12 bases between. CDR1 is DFQATT and CDR2 is SNEGSKA in the germline V gene (reference sequence). The length of the CDR3 is 15 residues. CDR3 residues: CSATRQFANTGELFF. In DNA, the CDR3 is TGCAGTGCTACCAGACAGTTCGCGAACACCGGGGAGCTGTTTTTT.

The V gene is TRBV7-8, the J gene TRBJ2-5; 9 nucleotides align to TRBD2. V lost 2 bases and J lost 5; bases outside the gene matches: 6. The CDR3 has 15 residues. Per the germline V gene, CDR1 is SGHVS and CDR2 is FQNEAQ. This chain's CDR3 is CASSLLLREGETQYF. The CDR3 DNA sequence: TGTGCCAGCAGCTTATTGCTGCGGGAGGGCGAGACCCAGTACTTC.

In this sample, this clonotype turned up many times. This chain uses TRBV7-3 with TRBJ2-1; 9 bases align to TRBD2. Trimming took 4 bases from V and 5 from J; bases not matched to a gene: 6. The CDR3 sequence is 15 residues long. The V gene's germline CDR1 is SGHTA and CDR2 FQGTGA. The CDR3 DNA sequence: TGTGCCAGCAGCTCTGGACTAGCGACTGACAATGAGCAGTTCTTC. This sequence encodes CASSSGLATDNEQFF.

The table lists this clonotype with many counts. The J gene is TRBJ2-3, the V gene TRBV14; 10 bases fit TRBD2. Unmatched junction bases numbered 5, after V lost 3 bases and J lost 2 bases. The CDR3 runs 16 residues. Germline CDR1 is SGHDN and CDR2 is FVKESK. The CDR3 here is CASSHRTSGSTDTQYF. CDR3 nucleotides: TGTGCCAGCAGCCATCGGACTAGCGGATCCACAGATACGCAGTATTTT.

The V call is TRBV20-1, the J call TRBJ2-7, with TRBD1 matching over 8 bases. CDR1 and CDR2 (germline): DFQATT, SNEGSKA (reference sequence). This CDR3 contains 12 residues. J gave up 12 bases and V 1 base, and 8 bases lay outside the gene matches. CDR3 sequence reads: CSARVTETGVYF. The CDR3 DNA reads TGCAGTGCTAGAGTGACGGAGACAGGGGTGTACTTC.

This clonotype has just a few counts. The genes are TRBV29-1 and TRBJ1-1; D perhaps matches TRBD1 (5 bases). The germline V gene encodes CDR1 SQVTM and CDR2 ANQGSEA. The V end lost 4 bases, the J end lost 5 bases, and 14 bases lay between the germline ends. This CDR3 contains 13 residues. The CDR3 reads CSVVLGDWTEAFF. As DNA, the CDR3 is TGCAGCGTTGTCCTGGGGGATTGGACTGAAGCTTTCTTT.

V is TRBV29-1 and J is TRBJ1-1, with no clear D. V was shortened by 0 bases and J by 7 bases, with 9 bases between the two germline ends. Germline lookup yields CDR1 SQVTM and CDR2 ANQGSEA. This CDR3 comprises 12 residues. The CDR3 here is CSVEESGIEAFF. The DNA for the CDR3 is TGCAGCGTTGAAGAGTCTGGCATTGAAGCTTTCTTT.

In this sample, this clonotype turned up a few times. The chain couples TRBV12-3 or TRBV12-4 to TRBJ2-2, with TRBD2 identical over 9 bases. The CDR3 is 16 amino acids. The J segment lost 1 base and the V segment lost 5 bases, leaving 5 bases of the junction unmatched. The CDR3 protein is CASSRRLAENTGELFF. The CDR3 bases are TGTGCCAGCAGTCGTAGACTAGCGGAGAACACCGGGGAGCTGTTTTTT.

This clonotype was counted between two and nine times. In nucleotides, the CDR3 is TGTGCCAGCGGCGAGGCGAAAGACAGGTCAGGATATGGCTACACCTTC. It yields the protein CASGEAKDRSGYGYTF. The chain has TRBV2 and TRBJ1-2; possibly TRBD1 for D (6 bases). Germline assignment: CDR1 SNHLY and CDR2 FYNNEI. V lost 8 bases to trimming and J lost 5 bases, with 24 bases between them. The CDR3 runs 16 residues. Filled out from reference TRBV2 and TRBJ1-2, the complete variable domain reads EPEVTQTPSHQVTQMGQEVILRCVPISNHLYFYWYRQILGQKVEFLVSFYNNEISEKSEIFDDQFSVERPDGSNFTLKIRSTKLEDSAMYFCASGEAKDRSGYGYTFGSGTRLTVV.

This clonotype was picked up many times. This chain uses TRBV13 with TRBJ1-1; D is uncertain. Trimming left V 5 bases short and J 6 bases short, with 10 bases between. From germline, CDR1 is PRHDT and CDR2 FYEKMQ (reference sequence). This CDR3 comprises 12 residues. Here the CDR3 reads CASSPRAAEAFF. The CDR3 DNA is TGTGCCAGCAGCCCTCGGGCGGCTGAAGCTTTCTTT.

The V gene is TRBV20-1, the J gene TRBJ1-2; D is perhaps TRBD1 (5 bases). The V and J ends lost 6 bases and 7 bases respectively, with 18 bases between them. The germline gives CDR1 DFQATT, CDR2 SNEGSKA (reference sequence). The CDR3 length is 13 residues. DNA for the CDR3: TGCAGTGCGGGCCGGGGGAGACGTATTGGCTACACCTTC. As protein: CSAGRGRRIGYTF.

This clonotype was seen at least ten times. The chain has TRBV2 and TRBJ2-7, with 9 nucleotides matching TRBD2. Germline CDR1 SNHLY, CDR2 FYNNEI. Trimming removed 2 bases from V and 2 bases from J; junction bases left unmatched: 4. This CDR3 spans 15 amino acids. The CDR3 spells CASSESSGVPYEQYF. CDR3 coding DNA: TGTGCCAGCAGTGAATCTAGCGGGGTCCCCTACGAGCAGTACTTC.

This clonotype was observed a few times. The rearrangement links TRBV25-1 to TRBJ2-3, with 13 bases that match TRBD2. The CDR3 spans 17 residues. J was trimmed by 6 bases and V by 0 bases; bases with no gene match: 6. Germline CDR1 reads MGHDK; CDR2 reads SYGVNS. The CDR3 DNA is TGTGCCAGCAGTGAATACGGGACTAGCGGGACCGGGGATACGCAGTATTTT. This encodes CASSEYGTSGTGDTQYF.